The sequence of this T cell receptor beta chain was determined in a study of cytomegalovirus exposure and HLA in healthy donors. As to this clone: Its cognate antigen is unknown.

A multiplex PCR was run with 60 Vbeta primers and 13 Jbeta primers. Generated by immunoSEQ multiplex PCR, the TCRdb table keeps only in-frame clones and is missing some. This sample carries about 82,000 clones, roughly 74% of them seen once, and the ten largest clones take around 6.4%. The CDR3 runs to 16 residues. The germline CDR1 and CDR2 sequences are LNHDA and SQIVND (reference sequence). Trimming removed 3 bases from V and 0 bases from J; junction bases left unmatched: 1. Study results and limitations: Cytomegalovirus association was listed for around 180 TCR beta chains. Usually a TCR sequence was rare, but some public TCRs were found in many donors.

The clonotype originates from a woman in her forties or fifties in good health and CMV-seropositive. The chain employs TRBV19 and TRBJ2-2; 10 bases are a match to TRBD1. What was sequenced was PBMCs. CDR3 protein: CASSIGTGANTGELFF. CDR3 nucleotides: TGTGCCAGTAGTATCGGGACAGGGGCGAACACCGGGGAGCTGTTTTTT.